Included here is one TCR beta chain sequence, with context. Its antigen remains unidentified. Using immunoSEQ multiplex PCR, the repertoire was profiled, and TCRdb retains in-frame clones only, with some absent. This sample has some 290,000 clones, with approximately 86% found just once. These data belong to a study of cytomegalovirus exposure and HLA in healthy donors. Findings and limits, study-wide: There were some 150 TCR beta chains listed as cytomegalovirus-associated.

V was pared by 6 bases and J by 5 bases, with 11 bases of the junction left unmatched. The CDR3 is 15 residues long. The germline CDR1 and CDR2 sequences are KGHSH and LQKENI. J is TRBJ2-7 and V is TRBV18, with 9 bases lining up with TRBD2. Sequencing was done on a sample of PBMCs. The TCR originated in a man aged 25 to 40 in good health and CMV-seronegative. The CDR3 reads CASSFKAGGGNEQYF. Written as DNA, the CDR3 is TGTGCCAGCTCCTTTAAAGCGGGGGGAGGAAACGAGCAGTACTTC. Full variable domain (rest looked up from reference TRBV18 and TRBJ2-7): NAGVMQNPRHLVRRRGQEARLRCSPMKGHSHVYWYRQLPEEGLKFMVYLQKENIIDESGMPKERFSAEFPKEGPSILRIQQVVRGDSAAYFCASSFKAGGGNEQYFGPGTRLTVT.